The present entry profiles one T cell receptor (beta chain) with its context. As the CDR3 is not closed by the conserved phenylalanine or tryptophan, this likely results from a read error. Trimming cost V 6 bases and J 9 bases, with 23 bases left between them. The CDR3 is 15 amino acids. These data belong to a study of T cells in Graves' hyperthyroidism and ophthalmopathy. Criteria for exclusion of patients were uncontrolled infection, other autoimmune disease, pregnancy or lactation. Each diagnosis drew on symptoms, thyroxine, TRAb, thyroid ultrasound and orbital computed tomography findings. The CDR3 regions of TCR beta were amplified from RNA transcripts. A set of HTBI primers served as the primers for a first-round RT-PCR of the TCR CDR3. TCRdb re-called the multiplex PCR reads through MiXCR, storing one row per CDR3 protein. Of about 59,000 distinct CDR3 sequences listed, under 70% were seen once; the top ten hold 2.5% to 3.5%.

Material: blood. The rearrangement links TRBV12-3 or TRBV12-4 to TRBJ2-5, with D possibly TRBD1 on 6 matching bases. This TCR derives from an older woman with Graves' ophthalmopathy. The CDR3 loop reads CASSLAGDGSQPQYC. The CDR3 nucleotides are TGTGCCAGCAGCTTGGCAGGGGATGGGTCGCAGCCCCAGTACTGC.